Reported below is one TCR beta chain. After extraction with the RNeasy kit, roughly 0.45 to 1 ug of the RNA was reverse transcribed using random hexamers. TCRdb fed the immunoSEQ multiplex PCR reads into MiXCR, producing one record per CDR3 protein. Of 400,000 to 550,000 distinct CDR3 sequences in the sample, around 83% were seen once. The data belong to a study of CD8 T cells in Susac syndrome. What was sequenced was CD8+ T cells from PBMCs. The TCR was taken from a human donor with multiple sclerosis.

For the CDR3, the DNA is TGTGCCAGCAGTTTTATATCCACGGTGGCCTCCTACGAGCAGTACTTC. Encoded protein: CASSFISTVASYEQYF. The chain combines TRBV27 with TRBJ2-7; the D is unclear. Germline CDR1 MNHEY, CDR2 SMNVEV (reference sequence). Trimming took off 3 bases at V and 0 bases at J, with 15 bases between the two ends. CDR3 length: 16 amino acids.